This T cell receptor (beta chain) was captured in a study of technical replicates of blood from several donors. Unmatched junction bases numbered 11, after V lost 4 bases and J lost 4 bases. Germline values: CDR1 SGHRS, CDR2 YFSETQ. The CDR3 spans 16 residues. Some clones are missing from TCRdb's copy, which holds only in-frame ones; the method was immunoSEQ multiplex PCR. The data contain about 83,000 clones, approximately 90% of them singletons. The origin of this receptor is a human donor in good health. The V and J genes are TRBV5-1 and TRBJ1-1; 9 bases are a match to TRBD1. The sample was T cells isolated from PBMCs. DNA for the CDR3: TGCGCCAGCAGCCTCCGGGACAGGGTGAGTGGCACTGAAGCTTTCTTT. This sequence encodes CASSLRDRVSGTEAFF.